The 15 T cell receptor beta chains in this list originate from one sample, sequenced in a study of early T cells in non-severe SARS-CoV-2 infection (dated by TCRdb to the early 2020s). The library relied on 5' RACE. TCRdb shows the sequencer as NextSeq 500. Using fastp trimming at Q25 and MiXCR clonotype assembly, TCRdb reanalyzed the public sequencing data and kept in-frame beta chains. Entries that share a CDR3 protein sequence are merged under the most common genes and DNA. Present in this sample are around 44,000 distinct CDR3 sequences, roughly 7.7% of which were seen just once. The ten largest make up roughly 5% of the sample. The sample comprised whole blood. The source of these receptors is an adult who was a healthcare worker with PCR-confirmed SARS-CoV-2 infection or an uninfected control (not recorded which).

About this clonotype itself: Because it lacks the conserved phenylalanine or tryptophan at the end, this CDR3 is likely a read error. The genes are TRBV4-1 and TRBJ2-2; 8 positions agree with TRBD1. This CDR3 has 16 amino acids. The germline V gene has CDR1 MGHRA and CDR2 YSYEKL. With 4 bases clipped from V and 3 bases from J, the junction kept 7 bases outside the gene matches. The CDR3 DNA is TGCGCCAGCAGCCCGAGGGACAGGTCGGACACCGGGGAGCTGTTTTCT. Translated: CASSPRDRSDTGELFS.

This clonotype was counted many times. The rearrangement links TRBV6-2 or TRBV6-3 to TRBJ2-1; 13 bases fit TRBD2. V was pared by 7 bases and J by 2 bases, with 8 bases of the junction left unmatched. The CDR3 runs to 17 residues. The germline V gene encodes CDR1 MNHEY and CDR2 SVGEGT. The CDR3 sequence is CASTNLGTSGTYNEQFF. CDR3 nucleotide sequence: TGTGCCAGCACCAATTTAGGGACTAGCGGGACCTACAATGAGCAGTTCTTC.

This clonotype has at least ten counts. The chain employs TRBV6-6 and TRBJ1-1; 9 positions match TRBD1. With 2 bases clipped from V and 4 bases from J, the junction kept 5 bases outside the gene matches. The CDR3 runs to 15 residues. Germline loops: CDR1 MNHNY, CDR2 SVGAGI (reference sequence). CDR3 in DNA: TGTGCCAGCAGTTACGGGGACAGGGTCGGCACTGAAGCTTTCTTT. It translates to CASSYGDRVGTEAFF.

This clonotype appeared many times. The V and J genes are TRBV20-1 and TRBJ1-2; D might be TRBD1 (5 bases). The CDR3 runs 15 residues. The V end lost 6 bases, the J end lost 7 bases, and 24 bases lay between the germline ends. Germline V CDR1 and CDR2: DFQATT, SNEGSKA (reference sequence). The CDR3 region is CSALELTGGGGGYTF. The DNA of the CDR3 is TGCAGTGCCCTCGAACTCACGGGGGGAGGTGGTGGCTACACCTTC.

Many counts were recorded for this clonotype. The chain recombines TRBV10-3 with TRBJ2-1; 10 nucleotides line up with TRBD1. With 6 bases clipped from V and 5 bases from J, the junction kept 4 bases outside the gene matches. CDR3 size: 14 residues. Looked up from germline, CDR1 is ENHRY and CDR2 is SYGVKD. CDR3 nucleotides: TGTGCCATCAGGACCGGGACAGGGGACAATGAGCAGTTCTTC. Its translation is CAIRTGTGDNEQFF.

This clonotype was detected many times. The chain couples TRBV28 to TRBJ2-1; 7 bases agree with TRBD1. CDR1 and CDR2 from the germline V gene are MDHEN and SYDVKM. The CDR3 length is 16 residues. J gave up 6 bases and V 2 bases, and 10 bases lay outside the gene matches. CDR3 loop: CASSLKVTGSGNEQFF. Written as DNA, the CDR3 is TGTGCCAGCAGTTTAAAGGTGACAGGGTCTGGCAATGAGCAGTTCTTC. Full variable domain (missing parts from reference TRBV28 and TRBJ2-1): DVKVTQSSRYLVKRTGEKVFLECVQDMDHENMFWYRQDPGLGLRLIYFSYDVKMKEKGDIPEGYSVSREKKERFSLILESASTNQTSMYLCASSLKVTGSGNEQFFGPGTRLTVL.

V usage is TRBV7-9 and J usage is TRBJ1-6; 8 bases are a match to TRBD1. The CDR3 has 14 amino acids. Germline CDR1 reads SEHNR; CDR2 reads FQNEAQ (reference sequence). The V segment lost 5 bases and the J segment 14 bases; nucleotides outside the gene matches: 11. CDR3 bases: TGTGCCAGCAGCACGGGACAGGCCGGTCTCACCCTCCACTTT. It encodes CASSTGQAGLTLHF.

This clonotype was detected only a few times. Compared with germline, one end of the junction differs, possibly owing to a read error. The chain combines TRBV18 with TRBJ1-5; the D gene is possibly TRBD1 (5 bases). CDR3 length: 15 residues. Germline-derived CDR1 and CDR2 are KGHSH and LQKENI. CDR3 protein: CASTPGRVSNQPQHF. In nucleotides, the CDR3 is TGTGCCAGCACACCAGGCAGGGTTAGCAATCAGCCCCAGCATTTT.

This clonotype was detected ten times or more. The V and J genes are TRBV20-1 and TRBJ2-3, with TRBD2 matching 7 bases. V was clipped by 7 bases and J by 2 bases; unmatched bases: 3. This CDR3 is 12 amino acids long. Germline V gives CDR1 DFQATT, CDR2 SNEGSKA (reference sequence). CDR3 sequence (DNA): TGCAGTGTGAGCGGGGACACAGATACGCAGTATTTT. Translating gives CSVSGDTDTQYF.

This clonotype was picked up many times. In DNA, the CDR3 is TGTGCCAGCAGCTTAGCATCGACAGGATTCTATGGCTACACCTTC. This gives the protein CASSLASTGFYGYTF. The chain carries TRBV7-9 and TRBJ1-2, with D tentatively TRBD1 (6 bases). Trimming shortened V by 0 bases and J by 4 bases, and 12 bases separated the two germline ends. The length of the CDR3 is 15 residues. Germline assignment: CDR1 SEHNR and CDR2 FQNEAQ (reference sequence).

This clonotype was seen at least ten times. CDR3 in DNA: TGTGCCAGCAGTTTATTGTATACGGGGGGCTATGGCTACACCTTC. Its translation is CASSLLYTGGYGYTF. This chain connects TRBV28 to TRBJ1-2; D perhaps matches TRBD1 (5 bases). Germline V gene sequence: CDR1 MDHEN, CDR2 SYDVKM. Trimming stripped 1 base from V and 4 bases from J, with 13 bases between. The CDR3 has 15 residues.

This clonotype came up a few times. V and J are TRBV9 and TRBJ2-3, with D unclear. Looked up from germline, CDR1 is SGDLS and CDR2 is YYNGEE. The CDR3 consists of 13 residues. Between the trimmed V and J ends, which lost 3 bases and 1 base, there was a span of 6 bases. The CDR3 is CASSATGTDTQYF. The DNA of the CDR3 is TGTGCCAGCAGCGCGACTGGCACAGATACGCAGTATTTT.

This clonotype has at least ten counts. This sequence joins TRBV20-1 and TRBJ1-2; D is uncertain. The ends were cut back, 7 bases at V and 4 bases at J, with 13 bases in the middle. The length of the CDR3 is 12 residues. CDR1 and CDR2 (germline): DFQATT, SNEGSKA (reference sequence). The CDR3 DNA follows: TGCAGTGGTTCCCAGGTGGGCTATGGCTACACCTTC. This encodes CSGSQVGYGYTF.

The J gene is TRBJ2-2, the V gene TRBV19, with 7 positions matching TRBD1. The V and J ends lost 5 bases and 5 bases, in that order; junction bases with no gene match: 8. CDR3 length: 15 amino acids. Per germline, CDR1 LNHDA and CDR2 SQIVND (reference sequence). The CDR3 loop reads CASSPRQGRTGELFF. The CDR3 DNA is TGTGCCAGTAGTCCTCGACAGGGTCGGACCGGGGAGCTGTTTTTT.

This clonotype showed up many times. The chain recombines TRBV30 with TRBJ1-2, with 8 bases lining up with TRBD1. This CDR3 is 13 amino acids long. Germline V gene sequence: CDR1 GTSNPN, CDR2 SVGIG (reference sequence). Trimming cost V 4 bases and J 4 bases; bases outside gene matches: 5. The CDR3 protein is CAWTGQGLYGYTF. The CDR3 DNA reads TGTGCCTGGACTGGACAGGGCCTCTATGGCTACACCTTC.